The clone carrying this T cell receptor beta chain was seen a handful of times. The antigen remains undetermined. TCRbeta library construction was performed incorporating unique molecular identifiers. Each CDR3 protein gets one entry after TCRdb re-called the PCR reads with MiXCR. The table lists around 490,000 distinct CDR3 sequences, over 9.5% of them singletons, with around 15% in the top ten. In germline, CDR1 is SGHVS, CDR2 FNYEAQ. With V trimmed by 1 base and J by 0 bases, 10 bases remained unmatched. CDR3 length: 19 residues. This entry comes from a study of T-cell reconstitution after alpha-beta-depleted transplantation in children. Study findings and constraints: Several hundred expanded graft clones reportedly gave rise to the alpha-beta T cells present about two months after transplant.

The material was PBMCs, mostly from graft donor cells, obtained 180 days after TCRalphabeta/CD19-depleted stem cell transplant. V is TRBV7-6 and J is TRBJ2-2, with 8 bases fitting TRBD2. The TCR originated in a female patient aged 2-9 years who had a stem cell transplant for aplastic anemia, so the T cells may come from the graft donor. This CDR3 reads CASSLEVLAGSANTGELFF. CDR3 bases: TGTGCCAGCAGCTTAGAGGTGCTAGCGGGCTCCGCGAACACCGGGGAGCTGTTTTTT.